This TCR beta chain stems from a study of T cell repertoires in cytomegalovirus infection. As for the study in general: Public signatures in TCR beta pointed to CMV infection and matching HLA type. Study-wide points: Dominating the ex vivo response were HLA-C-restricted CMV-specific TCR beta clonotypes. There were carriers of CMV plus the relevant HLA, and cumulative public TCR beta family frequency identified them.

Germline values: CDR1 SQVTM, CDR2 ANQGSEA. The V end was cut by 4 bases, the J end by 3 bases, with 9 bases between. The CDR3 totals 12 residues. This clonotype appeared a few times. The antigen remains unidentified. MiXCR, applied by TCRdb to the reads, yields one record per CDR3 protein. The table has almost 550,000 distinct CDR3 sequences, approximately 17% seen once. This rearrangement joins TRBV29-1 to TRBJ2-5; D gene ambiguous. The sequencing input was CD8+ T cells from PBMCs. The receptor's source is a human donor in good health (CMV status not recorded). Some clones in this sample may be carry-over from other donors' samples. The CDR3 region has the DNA TGCAGCGTTGTCACTCATGAAGAGACCCAGTACTTC. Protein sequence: CSVVTHEETQYF. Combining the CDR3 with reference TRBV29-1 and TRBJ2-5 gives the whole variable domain SAVISQKPSRDICQRGTSLTIQCQVDSQVTMMFWYRQQPGQSLTLIATANQGSEATYESGFVIDKFPISRPNLTFSTLTVSNMSPEDSSIYLCSVVTHEETQYFGPGTRLLVL.